Below, 8 T cell receptor beta chains from the same sample are listed, as sequenced in a study of glioma-infiltrating T cells after dendritic cell vaccination. The protocol was immunoSEQ multiplex PCR, while the TCRdb copy is restricted to in-frame clones and leaves out a portion. The sample carries more than 85,000 clones, nearly 90% recorded once. Sample time point: after dendritic cell vaccination, including at tumor progression/relapse. The sample was blood, taken after dendritic cell vaccination. These receptors all come from a human donor with glioblastoma.

This clone was seen only once. V usage is TRBV5-4 and J usage is TRBJ2-1; TRBD2 matches 12 bases. This CDR3 is built from 15 residues. Germline CDR1 is SGHNT and CDR2 is YYREEE (reference sequence). V lost 0 bases, J lost 8 bases, and 3 bases stayed unmatched. The CDR3 DNA sequence: TGTGCCAGCAGCTTGGCGGCTAGCGGGAGGGATGAGCAGTTCTTC. As protein: CASSLAASGRDEQFF.

J is TRBJ2-2 and V is TRBV6-5, with 8 bases aligning to TRBD2. The CDR3 consists of 13 residues. Trimming took 6 bases from V and 8 from J; bases not matched to a gene: 5. Germline CDR1 MNHEY, CDR2 SVGAGI. CDR3 bases: TGTGCCAGCAGCCGGGGACTAGGGGGGGAGCTGTTTTTT. Protein: CASSRGLGGELFF.

This rearrangement joins TRBV6-5 to TRBJ2-3, with 9 bases aligning to TRBD1. The CDR3 runs to 15 residues. The V gene end was trimmed by 5 bases and the J gene end by 5 bases; junction bases not matched to a gene: 8. The V gene's germline CDR1 is MNHEY and CDR2 SVGAGI. The CDR3 bases are TGTGCCAGCAGTCCCACAGGGGGCGTTATAGATACGCAGTATTTT. It yields the protein CASSPTGGVIDTQYF.

Remarks on this clone: The junction and the germline gene differ at one end; a read error may be behind it. The chain has TRBV19 and TRBJ2-2, with 10 nucleotides matching TRBD1. The CDR3 length is 16 residues. CDR1 and CDR2 (germline): LNHDA, SQIVND (reference sequence). CDR3 DNA sequence: TGTGCCAGTAGGATAGGGGGGACAGGGGCGGCCGGGGAGCTGTTTTTT. It translates to CASRIGGTGAAGELFF.

V gene TRBV5-1 combines with J gene TRBJ2-7; TRBD2 matches at 7 bases. The CDR3 is made up of 18 amino acids. CDR1 is SGHRS, CDR2 YFSETQ, per germline. The ends lost 7 bases at V and 4 bases at J; junction bases unmatched: 23. CDR3 nucleotide sequence: TGCGCCAGCCGTCGTGTTAGTAGCGGGTCTCAAGGTTTTTACGAGCAGTACTTC. Translated, it gives CASRRVSSGSQGFYEQYF. Full variable domain (rest looked up from reference TRBV5-1 and TRBJ2-7): KAGVTQTPRYLIKTRGQQVTLSCSPISGHRSVSWYQQTPGQGLQFLFEYFSETQRNKGNFPGRFSGRQFSNSRSEMNVSTLELGDSALYLCASRRVSSGSQGFYEQYFGPGTRLTVT.

This chain uses TRBV4-2 with TRBJ2-5; 14 bases agree with TRBD2. V gave up 4 bases and J gave up 5 bases; unmatched junction bases: 6. This CDR3 is 16 amino acids long. CDR1 is LGHNA, CDR2 YNFKEQ, per germline. CDR3 coding DNA: TGTGCCAGCAGCCCCGGGACTAGCGGGAGAGGGGAGACCCAGTACTTC. This codes for CASSPGTSGRGETQYF.

The J gene is TRBJ1-2, the V gene TRBV28; TRBD1 matches 7 bases. CDR1 and CDR2 from the germline V gene are MDHEN and SYDVKM. This CDR3 has 14 residues. With V trimmed by 5 bases and J by 0 bases, 3 bases remained unmatched. CDR3 nucleotide sequence: TGTGCCAGCAGTGGGACAGCTACTAACTATGGCTACACCTTC. It is translated as CASSGTATNYGYTF.

The chain carries TRBV29-1 and TRBJ2-1; 13 bases fit TRBD2. This CDR3 contains 15 residues. The V segment lost 6 bases and the J segment 4 bases; nucleotides outside the gene matches: 6. Germline CDR1 and CDR2: SQVTM and ANQGSEA. The CDR3 nucleotides are TGCAGCGTCGCTTGGGGACTAGCGGGATACAATGAGCAGTTCTTC. It yields the protein CSVAWGLAGYNEQFF.